Here is one TCR beta chain with its context. The antigen this receptor binds is unknown. Within one base of it there is no much larger clone, and no base qualities were kept. TCRbeta CDR3 regions were amplified from genomic DNA using the immunoSEQ Assay, a bias-controlled multiplex PCR. The published analysis was carried out like this. Within the assay, amplification of reference gene primers was used to estimate how many nucleated cells each sample contained. To quantify the absolute abundance of each unique TCRbeta CDR3 rearrangement, sequence reads were collapsed and filtered. For each sample, productive Simpson clonality was calculated by taking the square root of Simpson's diversity index across productive rearrangements. The clones in this table, taken by TCRdb from immuneACCESS, are in-frame only. Not every clone is retained; where verified, under half of the shortfall comes from an unresolved V gene, and the cause of the rest is unknown. The V and J calls and clone size were taken over from that table, and D and trimming were inferred from the DNA. This sample has fewer than 200,000 clones in its table, and approximately 79% of those were observed once. Under 3.5% of the sample belongs to the ten largest clones.

The sample belongs to a study of blood T cell repertoires in COVID-19 (dated by TCRdb to the early 2020s). Turning to the overall study: Samples covering the acute and convalescent phases of COVID-19 were provided by collaborators in the United States, Italy and Spain. The material from the prospective study consisted of cDNA or gDNA derived from T cells, B-cell-depleted T cells, or PBMCs. The dataset comprised deeply sampled blood TCRbeta repertoires from subjects exposed to, actively infected with, or recovered from COVID-19. The repertoires were released in a freely available public database meant as a resource for research on the immune response to SARS-CoV-2. Samples came from the ongoing ImmuneRACE study (first 160 participants) plus 1,254 subjects from 6 global collaborators. The sample metadata nearly always contained a de-identified subject ID, COVID-19 status, age in years and sex. Where HLA class I and class II types were available, the types were taken from metadata supplied by the sample provider, not from assay-based typing. The full study reports these points: The amount of clinical and demographic metadata varied by source and participant and was provided uncurated.

The collaborating institutions used their own protocols to collect whole blood in K2EDTA tubes. Collaborator samples were shipped for TCRbeta analysis as frozen whole blood, isolated PBMCs, or DNA extracted from either sample type. The junction shows trimming of 3 bases on V and 6 bases on J, plus 8 bases between the germline ends. The CDR3 sequence holds 12 residues, the cysteine and phenylalanine included. Of the read, only the CDR3 DNA is kept; its 36 bases are in frame from base 1. The TCR comes from a woman older than 75 with acute or convalescent COVID-19. The sample taken for sequencing was peripheral blood. The sequence links TRBV12-3 or TRBV12-4 to TRBJ1-1; a confident D gene designation cannot be given. The CDR3 reads CASSFGWAEAFF. The nucleotides read TGTGCCAGCAGTTTCGGGTGGGCTGAAGCTTTCTTT.